Below, one T cell receptor (beta chain) is given with its context. This clonotype was seen a handful of times. Its antigen remains undetermined. Base qualities are not at hand, and no much larger clone is one base apart. The data were taken from a study of human T cells and chemical hapten exposure (dated by TCRdb to 2020 to 2023). For the study in its entirety: Libraries were combined into a pool for sequencing, and differences in TCR yield between samples came mainly from small differences in library volumes within the pool. Each blood RNA sample was used to sequence both TCR alpha and TCR beta chains. The study tracked peripheral blood TCR repertoire changes in vivo during primary and secondary sensitization to the hapten diphenylcyclopropenone (DPC) in alopecia patients.

Summary of the overall study and its limitations: DPC sensitization did not change how many TCRs were above 1 in 1000 frequency, and no evidence was found of alterations in global repertoire structure. Repeated subsampling changed both the strength of the expansion versus patch-test correlation and the threshold at which that correlation became significant.

CDR1 and CDR2, looked up from the germline V gene, are SGHRS and YFSETQ. The germline ends are 8 bases apart after V is trimmed by 1 base and J by 5 bases. The cysteine opens and the phenylalanine closes a CDR3 of 13 amino acids. The CDR3 DNA has 39 bases and is translated from base 1. Library prep was done by 5' RACE. The data were produced on an Illumina MiSeq. During library preparation, unique molecular identifiers were attached to individual cDNA molecules so that TCRs could be counted quantitatively and reproducibly. As for the original processing: A median of approximately 100,000 TCRs per sample was observed, with a range of about 23,224 to 690,600. V, J and CDR3 annotation of the TCR reads was carried out using the Decombinator software suite. For the PS versus PT1 abundance plots, all samples were subsampled to the same number of TCRs (28,000). TCRs were defined as expanded if absent before sensitization and observed at least eight times at the 2-week time point. The public reads were reprocessed in TCRdb via fastp at Q25 and MiXCR, keeping in-frame beta chains. Identical CDR3 proteins give one entry, which carries the most common genes and DNA. TCRdb, not the authors, supplied the V and J calls. Within this sample are about 80,000 distinct CDR3 sequences, with 6.5% to 8.5% of them counted one time only. The ten largest clonotypes hold approximately 2.1% of the sample.

Total RNA was extracted from unfractionated whole blood that had been collected in Tempus Blood RNA tubes. Five or six healthy volunteers served as TCR sequencing controls and were bled at day 0, 2 weeks and 6 weeks. The receptor was derived from a male donor in good health. In this chain, TRBV5-1 is recombined with TRBJ2-3; the D gene lacks a confident call. Here the CDR3 is given as CASSLTTLDTQYF. The DNA sequence is as follows: TGCGCCAGCAGCTTGACTACCCTAGATACGCAGTATTTT.